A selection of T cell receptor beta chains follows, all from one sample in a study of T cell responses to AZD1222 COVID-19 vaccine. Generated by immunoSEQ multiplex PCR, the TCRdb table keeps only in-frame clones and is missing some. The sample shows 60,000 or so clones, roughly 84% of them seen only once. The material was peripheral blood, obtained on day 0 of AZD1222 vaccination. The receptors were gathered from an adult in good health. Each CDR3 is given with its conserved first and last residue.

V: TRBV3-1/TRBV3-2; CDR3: CASSHPGQGNEKLFF
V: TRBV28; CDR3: CASSLRNYGYTF
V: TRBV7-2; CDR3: CASSLGRGRTGAYTGELFF
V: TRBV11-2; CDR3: CASSLGTAYGYTF
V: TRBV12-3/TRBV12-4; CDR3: CASSFQAAGELFF
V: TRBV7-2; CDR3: CASSSSQGSGYGYTF
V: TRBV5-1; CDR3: CASSQSAGTAYEQYF
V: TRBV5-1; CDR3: CASGNDNQPQHF
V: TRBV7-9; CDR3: CASSLGLNQPQHF
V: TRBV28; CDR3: CASSSTGGSEKLFF
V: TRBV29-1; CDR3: CSARTGVDEKLFF
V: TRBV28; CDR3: CASSSTGLGAFF
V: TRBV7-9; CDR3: CASSAPNTNYGYTF
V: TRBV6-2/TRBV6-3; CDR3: CASSGQGLGGFF
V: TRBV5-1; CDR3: CASSTTSGRSDTQYF
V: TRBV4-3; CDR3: CASSQGTTRRTGELFF
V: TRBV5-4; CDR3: CASSLPSGRETQYF
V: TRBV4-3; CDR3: CASSPLTSTSYNEQFF
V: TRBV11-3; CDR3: CASSPGQGKTYEQYF
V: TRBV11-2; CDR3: CASSLGPGGPDTQYF
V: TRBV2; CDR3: CASSGGRGTEAFF
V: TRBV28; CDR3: CASSLFWGDTYEQYF
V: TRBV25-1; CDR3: CASTLTGVLGSYTF
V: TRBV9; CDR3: CASSPQGTGELFF
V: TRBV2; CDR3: CASSYYPTGELFF
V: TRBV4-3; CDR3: CASSHPERGASEAFF
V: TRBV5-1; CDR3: CASSLAGQGYSPLHF
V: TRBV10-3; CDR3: CATGTDTQYF
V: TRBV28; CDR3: CASRQPGVVDTQYF
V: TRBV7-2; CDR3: CASSSYGGDEQFF
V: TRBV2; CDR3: CASSWDRDSYTF
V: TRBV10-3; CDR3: CAISESGRVTEAFF
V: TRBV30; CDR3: CAWRATGTYGYTF
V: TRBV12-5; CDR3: CASGLVAVTSTGIFSGANVLTF
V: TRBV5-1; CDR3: CASSLTGSQGHGYTF
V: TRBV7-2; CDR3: CASSVSRGRLRSRADTQYF
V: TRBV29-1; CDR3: CSVRFSGRAEETQYF
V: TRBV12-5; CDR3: CAVQGDGKLFF
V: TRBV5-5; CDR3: CASSLVTQEGGTEAFF
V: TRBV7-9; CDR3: CASSADNSPLHF